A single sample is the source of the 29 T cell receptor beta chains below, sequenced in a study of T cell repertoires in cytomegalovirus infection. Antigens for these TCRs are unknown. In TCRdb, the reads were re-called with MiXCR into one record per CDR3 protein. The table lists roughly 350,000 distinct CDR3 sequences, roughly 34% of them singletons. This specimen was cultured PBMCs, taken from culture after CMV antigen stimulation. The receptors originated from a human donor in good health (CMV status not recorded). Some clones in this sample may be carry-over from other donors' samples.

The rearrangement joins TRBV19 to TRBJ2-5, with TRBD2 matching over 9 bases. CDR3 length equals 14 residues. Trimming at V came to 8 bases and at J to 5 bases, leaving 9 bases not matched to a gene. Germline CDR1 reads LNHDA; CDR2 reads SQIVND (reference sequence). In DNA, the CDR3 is TGTGCCAGTGGTTCGATAGCGGGAGAGGAGACCCAGTACTTC. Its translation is CASGSIAGEETQYF.

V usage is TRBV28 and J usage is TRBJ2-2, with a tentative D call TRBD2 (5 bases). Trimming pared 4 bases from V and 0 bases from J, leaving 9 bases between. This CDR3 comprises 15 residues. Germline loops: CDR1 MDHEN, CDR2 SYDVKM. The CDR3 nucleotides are TGTGCCAGCAGTTCAAGCGGAGCGAACACCGGGGAGCTGTTTTTT. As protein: CASSSSGANTGELFF.

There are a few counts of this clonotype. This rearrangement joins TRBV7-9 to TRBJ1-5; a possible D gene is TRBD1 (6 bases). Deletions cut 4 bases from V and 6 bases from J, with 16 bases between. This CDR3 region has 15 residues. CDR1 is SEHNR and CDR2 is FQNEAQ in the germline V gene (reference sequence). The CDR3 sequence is CASSSGWLGGQPQHF. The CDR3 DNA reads TGTGCCAGCAGCTCAGGCTGGCTAGGGGGTCAGCCCCAGCATTTT.

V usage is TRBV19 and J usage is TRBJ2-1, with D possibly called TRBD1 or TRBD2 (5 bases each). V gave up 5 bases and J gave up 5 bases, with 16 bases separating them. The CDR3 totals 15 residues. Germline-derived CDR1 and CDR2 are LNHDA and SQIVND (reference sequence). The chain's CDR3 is CASSEGKSYNNEQFF. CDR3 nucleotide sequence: TGTGCCAGTAGTGAGGGGAAATCTTACAACAATGAGCAGTTCTTC.

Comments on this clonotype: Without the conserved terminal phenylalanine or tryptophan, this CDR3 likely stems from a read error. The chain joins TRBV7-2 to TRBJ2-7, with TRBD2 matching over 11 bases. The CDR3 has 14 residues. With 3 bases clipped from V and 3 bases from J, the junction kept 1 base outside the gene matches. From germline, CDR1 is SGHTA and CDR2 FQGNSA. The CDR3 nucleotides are TGTGCCAGCAGCTTCGGGACTAGCGGCTACGAGCAGTACTAC. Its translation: CASSFGTSGYEQYY.

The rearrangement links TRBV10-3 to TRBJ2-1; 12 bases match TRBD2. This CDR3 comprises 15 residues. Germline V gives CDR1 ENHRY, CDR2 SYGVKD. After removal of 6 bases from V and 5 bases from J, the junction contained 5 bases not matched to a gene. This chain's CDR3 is CAIRTSGSRNNEQFF. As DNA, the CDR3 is TGTGCCATCAGGACTAGCGGGAGTAGGAACAATGAGCAGTTCTTC.

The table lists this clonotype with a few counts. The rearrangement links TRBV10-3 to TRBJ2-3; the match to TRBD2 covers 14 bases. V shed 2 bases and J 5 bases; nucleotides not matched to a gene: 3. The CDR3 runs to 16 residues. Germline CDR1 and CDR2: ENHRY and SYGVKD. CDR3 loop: CAISEPGLAGGDTQYF. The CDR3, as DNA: TGTGCCATCAGTGAGCCTGGACTAGCGGGAGGAGATACGCAGTATTTT.

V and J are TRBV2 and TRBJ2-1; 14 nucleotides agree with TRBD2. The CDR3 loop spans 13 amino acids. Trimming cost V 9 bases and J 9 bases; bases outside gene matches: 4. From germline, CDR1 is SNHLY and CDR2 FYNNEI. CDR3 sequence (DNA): TGTGCCAGGGGACTAGCGGGAGTGAGTGAGCAGTTCTTC. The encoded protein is CARGLAGVSEQFF. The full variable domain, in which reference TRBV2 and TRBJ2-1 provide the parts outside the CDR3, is EPEVTQTPSHQVTQMGQEVILRCVPISNHLYFYWYRQILGQKVEFLVSFYNNEISEKSEIFDDQFSVERPDGSNFTLKIRSTKLEDSAMYFCARGLAGVSEQFFGPGTRLTVL.

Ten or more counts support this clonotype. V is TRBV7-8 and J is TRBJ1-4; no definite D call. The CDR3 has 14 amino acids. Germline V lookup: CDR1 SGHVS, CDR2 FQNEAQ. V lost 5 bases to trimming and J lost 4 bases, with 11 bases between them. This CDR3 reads CASSVSGNNEKLFF. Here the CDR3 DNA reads TGTGCCAGCAGCGTCTCGGGGAATAATGAAAAACTGTTTTTT.

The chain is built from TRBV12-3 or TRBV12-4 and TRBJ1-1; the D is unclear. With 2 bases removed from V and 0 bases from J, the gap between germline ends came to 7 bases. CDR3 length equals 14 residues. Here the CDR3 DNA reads TGTGCCAGCAGTTTAAACCAGATGAACACTGAAGCTTTCTTT. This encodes CASSLNQMNTEAFF.

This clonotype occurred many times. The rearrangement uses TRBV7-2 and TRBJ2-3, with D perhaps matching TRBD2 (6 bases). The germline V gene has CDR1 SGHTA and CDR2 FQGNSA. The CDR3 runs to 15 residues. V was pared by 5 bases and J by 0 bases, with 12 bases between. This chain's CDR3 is CASSAGDSSTDTQYF. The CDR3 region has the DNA TGTGCCAGCAGCGCCGGGGACTCTAGCACAGATACGCAGTATTTT.

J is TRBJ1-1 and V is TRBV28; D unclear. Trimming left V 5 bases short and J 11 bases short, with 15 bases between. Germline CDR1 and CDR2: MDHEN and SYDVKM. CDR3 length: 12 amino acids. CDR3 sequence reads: CASSPSPGRAFF. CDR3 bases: TGTGCCAGCAGTCCCAGCCCAGGTCGGGCTTTCTTT.

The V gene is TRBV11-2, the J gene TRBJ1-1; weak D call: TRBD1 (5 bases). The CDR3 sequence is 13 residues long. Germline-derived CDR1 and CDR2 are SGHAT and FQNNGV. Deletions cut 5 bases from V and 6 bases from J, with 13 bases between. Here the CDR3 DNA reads TGTGCCAGCAGCGACGGGGGGGGGGCTGAAGCTTTCTTT. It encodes CASSDGGGAEAFF.

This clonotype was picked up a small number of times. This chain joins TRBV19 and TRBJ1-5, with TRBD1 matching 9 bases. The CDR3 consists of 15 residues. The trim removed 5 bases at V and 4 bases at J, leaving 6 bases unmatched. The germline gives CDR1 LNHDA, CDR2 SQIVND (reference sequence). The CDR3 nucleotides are TGTGCCAGTAGTTTCGGACAGGGGCGGAATCAGCCCCAGCATTTT. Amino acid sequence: CASSFGQGRNQPQHF.

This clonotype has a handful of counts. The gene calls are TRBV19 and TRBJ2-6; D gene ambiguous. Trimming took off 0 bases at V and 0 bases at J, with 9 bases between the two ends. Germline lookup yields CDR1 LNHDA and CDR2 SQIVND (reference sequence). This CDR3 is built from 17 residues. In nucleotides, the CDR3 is TGTGCCAGTAGTATAGAGACAACACTCTCTGGGGCCAACGTCCTGACTTTC. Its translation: CASSIETTLSGANVLTF.

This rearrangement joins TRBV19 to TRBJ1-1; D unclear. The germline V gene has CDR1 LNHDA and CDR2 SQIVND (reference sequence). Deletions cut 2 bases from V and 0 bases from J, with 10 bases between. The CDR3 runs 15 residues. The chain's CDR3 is CASSITPGVNTEAFF. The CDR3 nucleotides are TGTGCCAGTAGTATAACCCCCGGGGTGAACACTGAAGCTTTCTTT.

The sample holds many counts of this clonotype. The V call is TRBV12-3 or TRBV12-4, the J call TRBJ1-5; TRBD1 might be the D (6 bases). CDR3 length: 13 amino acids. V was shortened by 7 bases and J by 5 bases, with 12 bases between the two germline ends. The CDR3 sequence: CASKQGKDQPQHF. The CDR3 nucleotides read TGTGCCAGCAAACAGGGTAAAGATCAGCCCCAGCATTTT.

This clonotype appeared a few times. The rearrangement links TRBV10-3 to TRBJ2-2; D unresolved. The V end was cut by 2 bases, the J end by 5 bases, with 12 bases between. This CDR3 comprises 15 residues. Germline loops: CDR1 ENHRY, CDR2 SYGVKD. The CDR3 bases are TGTGCCATCAGTGAGCGAGAACCAGCAACCGGGGAGCTGTTTTTT. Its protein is CAISEREPATGELFF.

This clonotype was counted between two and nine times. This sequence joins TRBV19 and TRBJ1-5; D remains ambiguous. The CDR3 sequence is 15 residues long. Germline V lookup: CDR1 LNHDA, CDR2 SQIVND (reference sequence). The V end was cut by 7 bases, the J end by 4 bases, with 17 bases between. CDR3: CASNWVGTENQPQHF. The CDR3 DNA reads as TGTGCCAGTAATTGGGTTGGCACCGAGAATCAGCCCCAGCATTTT.

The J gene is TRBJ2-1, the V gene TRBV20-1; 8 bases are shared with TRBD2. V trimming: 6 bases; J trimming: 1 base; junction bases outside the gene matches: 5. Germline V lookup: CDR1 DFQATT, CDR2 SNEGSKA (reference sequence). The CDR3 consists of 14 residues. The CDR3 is CSAPGLGSYNEQFF. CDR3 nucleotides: TGCAGTGCGCCGGGACTAGGATCCTACAATGAGCAGTTCTTC.

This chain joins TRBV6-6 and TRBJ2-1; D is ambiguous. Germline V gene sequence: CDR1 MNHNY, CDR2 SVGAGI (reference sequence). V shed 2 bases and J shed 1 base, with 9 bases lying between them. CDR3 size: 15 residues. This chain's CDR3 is CASSYRVGSYNEQFF. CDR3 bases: TGTGCCAGCAGTTACAGGGTTGGGTCCTACAATGAGCAGTTCTTC.

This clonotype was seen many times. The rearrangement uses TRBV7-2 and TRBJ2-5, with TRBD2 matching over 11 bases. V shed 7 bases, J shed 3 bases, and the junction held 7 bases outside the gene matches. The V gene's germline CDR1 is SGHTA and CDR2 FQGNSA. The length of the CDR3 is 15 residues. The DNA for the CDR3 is TGTGCCAGCAATATAGCGGGAGGGCCAAAAGAGACCCAGTACTTC. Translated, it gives CASNIAGGPKETQYF.

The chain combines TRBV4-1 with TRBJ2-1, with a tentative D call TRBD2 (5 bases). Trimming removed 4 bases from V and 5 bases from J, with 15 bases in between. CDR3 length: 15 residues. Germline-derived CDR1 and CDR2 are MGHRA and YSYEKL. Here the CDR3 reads CASSRVAGRDNEQFF. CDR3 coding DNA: TGCGCCAGCAGCCGCGTCGCTGGGCGGGACAATGAGCAGTTCTTC.

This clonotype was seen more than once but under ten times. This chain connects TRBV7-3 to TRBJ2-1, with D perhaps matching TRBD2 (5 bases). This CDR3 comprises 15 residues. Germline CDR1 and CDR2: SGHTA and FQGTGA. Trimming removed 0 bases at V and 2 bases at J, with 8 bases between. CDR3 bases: TGTGCCAGCAGCTTAACCGGGATCCCCTACAATGAGCAGTTCTTC. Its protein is CASSLTGIPYNEQFF.

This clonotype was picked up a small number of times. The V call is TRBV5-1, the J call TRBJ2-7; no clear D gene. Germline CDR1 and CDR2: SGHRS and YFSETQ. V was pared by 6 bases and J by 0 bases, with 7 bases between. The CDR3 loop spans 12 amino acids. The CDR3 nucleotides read TGCGCCAGCAACGACGGCTCCTACGAGCAGTACTTC. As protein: CASNDGSYEQYF.

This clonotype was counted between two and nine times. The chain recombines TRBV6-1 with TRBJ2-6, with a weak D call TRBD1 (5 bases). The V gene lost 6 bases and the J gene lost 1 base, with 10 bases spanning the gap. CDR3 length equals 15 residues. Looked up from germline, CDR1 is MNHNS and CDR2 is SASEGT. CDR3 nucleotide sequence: TGTGCCAGCAGACAAGACAGATCTGGGGCCAACGTCCTGACTTTC. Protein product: CASRQDRSGANVLTF.

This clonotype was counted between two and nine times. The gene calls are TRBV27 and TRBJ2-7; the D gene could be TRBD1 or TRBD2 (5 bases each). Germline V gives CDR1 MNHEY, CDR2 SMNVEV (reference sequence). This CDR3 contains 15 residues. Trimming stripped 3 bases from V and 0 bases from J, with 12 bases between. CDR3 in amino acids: CASSFHAGTSYEQYV. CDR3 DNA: TGTGCCAGCAGTTTTCATGCAGGGACCTCCTACGAGCAGTACGTC.

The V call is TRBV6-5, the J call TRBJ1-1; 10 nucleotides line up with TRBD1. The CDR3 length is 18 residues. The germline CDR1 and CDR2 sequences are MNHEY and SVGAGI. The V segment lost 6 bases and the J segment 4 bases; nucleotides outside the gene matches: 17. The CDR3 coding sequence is TGTGCCAGCAGATACCCCCCTCTAGCAGGGACAGGGGTCACTGAAGCTTTCTTT. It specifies CASRYPPLAGTGVTEAFF.

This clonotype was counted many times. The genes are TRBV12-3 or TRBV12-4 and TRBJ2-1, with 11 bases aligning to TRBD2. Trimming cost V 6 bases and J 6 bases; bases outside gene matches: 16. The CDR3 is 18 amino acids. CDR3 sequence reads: CASSPVRSLAGVLNEQFF. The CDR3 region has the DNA TGTGCCAGCAGCCCTGTACGTTCACTAGCGGGAGTCCTCAATGAGCAGTTCTTC.